In its sample, the clone carrying this T cell receptor beta chain was seen a few times. MiXCR was run by TCRdb on the 5' RACE reads, yielding one entry per CDR3 protein. The table lists around 450,000 distinct CDR3 sequences, approximately 24% of them singletons. CDR1 is SGHVS and CDR2 is FNYEAQ in the germline V gene. The CDR3 length is 15 residues. V shed 1 base and J shed 4 bases, with 13 bases lying between them. The sample originates from a study of T-cell memory formation after mild COVID-19. Sequenced material: PBMCs or a T cell subset sorted from them (not recorded which). This TCR came from an adult woman who had mild COVID-19 (a few samples of this study predate the infection). Cell type and time point are not known. The chain links TRBV7-6 to TRBJ1-1; tentative D call: TRBD1 (6 bases). In nucleotides, the CDR3 is TGTGCCAGCAGCTTAGGAGGGGGGCGGAGCACTGAAGCTTTCTTT. It specifies CASSLGGGRSTEAFF.